Shown below are 7 T cell receptor beta chains from a single sample sequenced in a study of cytomegalovirus exposure and HLA in healthy donors. Vbeta (60) and Jbeta (13) primers were used in the PCR. Produced via immunoSEQ multiplex PCR; TCRdb's table is partial and in-frame only. The sample includes approximately 140,000 clones. Input material: PBMCs. Receptors were obtained from a man in his forties or fifties in good health and CMV-seronegative.

The gene calls are TRBV4-1 and TRBJ2-5, with 8 bases matching TRBD1. The J call may not be correct, given that the DNA end is closer to TRBJ2-7. Germline assignment: CDR1 MGHRA and CDR2 YSYEKL. The CDR3 totals 15 residues. CDR3 sequence reads: CASSQGGGQGYEQYF. The CDR3, as DNA: TGCGCCAGCAGCCAAGGAGGTGGACAGGGCTACGAGCAGTACTTC.

The CDR3, as DNA: TGTGCCAGCAGCCAGGACAGGGCAGCTGAAAACACCATATATTTT. Protein product: CASSQDRAAENTIYF. The V call is TRBV7-9, the J call TRBJ1-3; 8 nucleotides line up with TRBD1. Trimming cost V 5 bases and J 6 bases; bases outside gene matches: 9. Germline CDR1 and CDR2: SEHNR and FQNEAQ (reference sequence). This CDR3 has 15 residues. The whole variable domain, remainder taken from reference TRBV7-9 and TRBJ1-3, is DTGVSQNPRHKITKRGQNVTFRCDPISEHNRLYWYRQTLGQGPEFLTYFQNEAQLEKSRLLSDRFSAERPKGSFSTLEIQRTEQGDSAMYLCASSQDRAAENTIYFGEGSWLTVV.

The rearrangement links TRBV5-1 to TRBJ2-3; D gene ambiguous. Looked up from germline, CDR1 is SGHRS and CDR2 is YFSETQ. The CDR3 is 15 amino acids. Trimming cost V 3 bases and J 0 bases, with 11 bases left between them. This chain's CDR3 is CASSWPRSSTDTQYF. As DNA, the CDR3 is TGCGCCAGCAGCTGGCCCCGCTCTAGCACAGATACGCAGTATTTT. The whole variable domain, remainder taken from reference TRBV5-1 and TRBJ2-3, is KAGVTQTPRYLIKTRGQQVTLSCSPISGHRSVSWYQQTPGQGLQFLFEYFSETQRNKGNFPGRFSGRQFSNSRSEMNVSTLELGDSALYLCASSWPRSSTDTQYFGPGTRLTVL.

As regards this clone: Relative to the germline gene, one junction end is altered; a read error may explain this. This CDR3 is CASSQVGSGGPYSEQFF. The CDR3 coding sequence is TGCGCCAGCAGCCAAGTTGGTAGCGGGGGGCCATACAGTGAGCAGTTCTTC. The rearrangement links TRBV4-1 to TRBJ2-1; 10 bases are a match to TRBD2. The germline gives CDR1 MGHRA, CDR2 YSYEKL. This CDR3 region has 17 residues.

J is TRBJ1-6 and V is TRBV5-6, with no clear D. V was shortened by 1 base and J by 3 bases, with 11 bases between the two germline ends. This CDR3 region has 16 residues. Per germline, CDR1 SGHDT and CDR2 YYEEEE. CDR3 amino acids: CASSLSRLNYNSPLHF. The CDR3 DNA is TGTGCCAGCAGCTTGTCCAGGCTTAACTATAATTCACCCCTCCACTTT.

J is TRBJ1-1 and V is TRBV5-6; 9 bases align to TRBD1. The V and J ends lost 4 bases and 4 bases, in that order; junction bases with no gene match: 11. The CDR3 contains 16 residues. CDR1 is SGHDT and CDR2 is YYEEEE in the germline V gene. CDR3 in amino acids: CASSLGTGRHSTEAFF. DNA of the CDR3: TGTGCCAGCAGCCTAGGGACAGGGCGACATAGCACTGAAGCTTTCTTT.

The chain employs TRBV5-1 and TRBJ2-1; 7 positions agree with TRBD2. The CDR3 sequence is 16 residues long. Germline V gene sequence: CDR1 SGHRS, CDR2 YFSETQ. Trimming took 0 bases from V and 2 from J; bases not matched to a gene: 5. The CDR3 loop is CASSLATGGTYNEQFF. In DNA form, the CDR3 reads TGCGCCAGCAGCTTGGCCACCGGGGGGACCTACAATGAGCAGTTCTTC.